This TCR beta chain is from a study of T-cell memory formation after mild COVID-19. TCRdb reprocessed the 5' RACE reads via MiXCR and lists one record per CDR3 protein. The sample records 350,000 to 500,000 distinct CDR3 sequences, approximately 20% being singletons. The CDR3 is made up of 11 amino acids. V gave up 7 bases and J gave up 6 bases, with 7 bases separating them. This clonotype was picked up many times. The sequenced material came from PBMCs or a T cell subset sorted from them (not recorded which). This sequence originates from an adult woman who had mild COVID-19 (a few samples of this study predate the infection). Cell type and time point are not known. The chain combines TRBV12-3 or TRBV12-4 with TRBJ2-1; D is uncertain. The CDR3 here is CASNLGNEQFF. The CDR3 DNA follows: TGTGCCAGCAATCTGGGCAATGAGCAGTTCTTC.